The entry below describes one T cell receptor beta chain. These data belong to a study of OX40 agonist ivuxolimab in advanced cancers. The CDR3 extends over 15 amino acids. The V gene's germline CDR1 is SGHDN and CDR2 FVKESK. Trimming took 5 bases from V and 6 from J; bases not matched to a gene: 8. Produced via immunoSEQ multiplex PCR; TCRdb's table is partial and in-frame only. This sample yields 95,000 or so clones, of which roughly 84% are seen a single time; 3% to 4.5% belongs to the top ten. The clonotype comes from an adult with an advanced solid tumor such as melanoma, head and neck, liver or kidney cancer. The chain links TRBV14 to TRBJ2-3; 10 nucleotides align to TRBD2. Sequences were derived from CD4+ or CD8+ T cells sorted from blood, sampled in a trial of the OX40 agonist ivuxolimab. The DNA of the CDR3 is TGTGCCAGCAGCAGACTAGCGGGCCCCATGGATACGCAGTATTTT. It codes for CASSRLAGPMDTQYF.